This T cell receptor beta chain was sequenced for a study of blood T cell repertoires in COVID-19. Study-level background: Both acute and convalescent COVID-19 samples were obtained from the United States, Italy and Spain.

Here immunoSEQ multiplex PCR was the method, and the copy in TCRdb shows in-frame clones only, minus some. The sample contains over 130,000 clones, over 60% of which appear only once. The CDR3 is made up of 15 amino acids. The germline CDR1 and CDR2 sequences are SGHRS and YFSETQ. The junction had 7 bases not matched to a gene; V was cut back by 2 bases and J by 5 bases. The chain links TRBV5-1 to TRBJ2-5, with 9 bases fitting TRBD1. The sequencing sample was made of peripheral blood. This sequence originates from a man in his fifties with acute or convalescent COVID-19. CDR3 nucleotides: TGCGCCAGCAGCTTCTCACAGGGGGCGGGGGAGACCCAGTACTTC. Encoded protein: CASSFSQGAGETQYF.